This TCR beta chain is from a study of blood T cell repertoires in COVID-19. As for the study in general: The samples span acute and convalescent COVID-19 from the United States, Italy and Spain. PBMCs, B-cell-depleted T cells, or T cells provided the cDNA or gDNA that made up the material.

Germline lookup yields CDR1 MNHEY and CDR2 SMNVEV (reference sequence). The V end lost 5 bases, the J end lost 4 bases, and 20 bases lay between the germline ends. The CDR3 has 16 amino acids. Per the authors' pipeline: It was from reference gene primer amplification that nucleated cell counts were estimated. The table came from immunoSEQ multiplex PCR; TCRdb's copy has only in-frame clones and leaves some out. The DNA gave D and trimming, while V, J and clone size come from that table. Altogether roughly 82,000 clones are present, around four fifths being singletons, with the ten largest covering about 15%.

Source material: peripheral blood. This TCR was recovered from a woman aged 60-75 years with acute or convalescent COVID-19. The chain combines TRBV27 with TRBJ1-1, with a weak D call TRBD1 (6 bases). CDR3 sequence: CASSLQGRGSVTEAFF. Here the CDR3 DNA reads TGTGCCAGCAGTCTCCAGGGGAGGGGGTCCGTCACTGAAGCTTTCTTT.